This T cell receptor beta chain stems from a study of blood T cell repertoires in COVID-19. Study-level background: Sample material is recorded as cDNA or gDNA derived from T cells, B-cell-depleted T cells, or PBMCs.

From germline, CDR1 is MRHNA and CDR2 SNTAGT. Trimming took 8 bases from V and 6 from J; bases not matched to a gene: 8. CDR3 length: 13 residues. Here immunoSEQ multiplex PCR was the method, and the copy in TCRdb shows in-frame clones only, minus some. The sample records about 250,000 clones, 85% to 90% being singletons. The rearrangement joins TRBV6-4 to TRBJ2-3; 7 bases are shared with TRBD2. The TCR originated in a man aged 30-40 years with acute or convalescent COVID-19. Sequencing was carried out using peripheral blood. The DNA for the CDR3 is TGTGCCAGCGCGACGGGAGGTGAGGATACGCAGTATTTT. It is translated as CASATGGEDTQYF.